This T cell receptor (beta chain) was recovered during a study of blood T cells in healthy people across ages (dated by TCRdb to between 2015 and 2017). In terms of the full investigation: Template switching captured roughly one uniquely barcoded TCR beta cDNA molecule per two T cells in model experiments. To track age-related changes in TCR beta repertoire diversity, the study relied on deep sequencing normalized with unique cDNA molecular identifiers. Donors were grouped into four age groups: young (average 16 years), middle-aged (approximately 41), aged (around 66) and long-lived (approximately 78). To avoid experimental bias, donors of different ages were spread randomly across the sequencing lanes. The study analyzed two additional independent replicas of 1 million unique cDNA reads from the same blood draw for two donors, one aged 18 to 29 and one aged 80 or older.

Broad study findings and their caveats: Observed TCR beta diversity per million T cells fell roughly linearly with age, and a significant reduction was already apparent by age roughly 40. The long-lived group showed more naive CD4+ T cells, fewer expanded clones and increased TCR diversity than the aged group, suggesting age selection. There was a strong correlation between observed TCR beta diversity and the percentage of naive T cells measured by flow cytometry. Bulk unsorted PBMC profiling prevented conclusive comparison of naive and antigen-experienced compartments. Total diversity estimates from one million sequenced T cells were considered lower bounds and underestimates. Because the CMV infection status of the donors was unknown, age-related changes in expanded clonotypes may potentially have been confounded.

This clonotype has a handful of counts. The antigen this receptor binds is unknown. Per-nucleotide qualities are absent, and no much larger clonotype sits a single base away. The CDR3 runs 13 residues from the cysteine to the phenylalanine. The retained sequence is limited to the CDR3, 39 bases, with the frame set at the first base. V and J are trimmed by 3 bases and 12 bases, and the gene matches miss 9 bases of the junction. The CDR1 and CDR2 encoded by the germline V gene (reference sequence) are DFQATT and SNEGSKA. The roughly 42 donors, aged about 6 to 95 years, were systemically healthy Caucasian individuals from Russia. Each donor gave about 9.7 milliliters of peripheral blood, drawn into EDTA-treated Vacutainer tubes. Ficoll-Paque density-gradient centrifugation was used to isolate PBMCs, with at least 6 million per sample. Trizol reagent was used to extract total RNA from PBMCs, with at least 5 micrograms per sample. Naive CD45RAhigh/CD27high T cell percentages were measured by flow cytometry on a PBMC aliquot from every donor.

The method was 5' RACE. Sequencing relied on an Illumina HiSeq 2500. The second PCR ran for roughly 7 to 12 cycles and used a J-beta primer mix along with a sample-barcoded 5' primer. A unique molecular identifier was introduced onto each TCR beta cDNA molecule by a template-switch 5' adaptor carrying 12 random nucleotides. Each sample yielded at least 3 million CDR3-containing paired-end reads. The Mint cDNA synthesis kit, primed by a TRBC-specific oligonucleotide, was used to synthesize first-strand cDNA from all RNA. Following uracil-DNA glycosylase treatment, all cDNA underwent a first 18-cycle PCR with the universal primers M1SS and BC2_uni_R. For the original study's pipeline: For normalization, 1 million high-quality reads, each with a distinct molecular identifier, were randomly selected from each sample. Instead of being binned into consensus sequences, reads that shared molecular identifiers were thrown out. CDR3 identification, clonotype clustering and error correction used MiTCR with a Q25 quality threshold and the strictest error-elimination algorithm. A nonparametric unseen species model with Euler transformation was used to estimate lower-bound total TCR beta diversity. TCRdb reworked the public reads: Q25 trimming with fastp, MiXCR clone assembly, productive beta chains retained. When rows share a CDR3 protein, they turn into one entry using the most common DNA and genes. The V and J calls come from TCRdb's annotation, not from the publication. The sample data list about 1 million distinct CDR3 sequences, and 45% of these were observed just once. The ten largest clones add up to 15% to 20% of the sample.

The receptor chain draws on TRBV20-1 and TRBJ2-1; the junction holds 9 bases that match TRBD1. The sequence was collected from a woman aged 55-69 years in good health. Input material: blood. CDR3 sequence: CSARGQGEAGQFF. The bases are TGCAGTGCTAGGGGACAGGGAGAAGCGGGGCAGTTCTTC.